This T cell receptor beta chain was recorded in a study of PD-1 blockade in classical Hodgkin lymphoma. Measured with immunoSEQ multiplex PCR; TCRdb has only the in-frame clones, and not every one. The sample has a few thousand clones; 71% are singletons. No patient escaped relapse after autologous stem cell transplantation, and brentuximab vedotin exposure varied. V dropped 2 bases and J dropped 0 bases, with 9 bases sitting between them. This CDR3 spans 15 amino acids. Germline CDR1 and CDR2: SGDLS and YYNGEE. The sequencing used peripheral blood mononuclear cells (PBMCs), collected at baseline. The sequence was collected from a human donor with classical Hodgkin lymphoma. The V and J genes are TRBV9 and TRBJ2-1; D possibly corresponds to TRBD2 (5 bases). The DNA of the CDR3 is TGTGCCAGCAGCGTCAGAGCGGACTCCTACAATGAGCAGTTCTTC. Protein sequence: CASSVRADSYNEQFF.